The source of this TCR beta chain is a study of blood T cell repertoires in COVID-19. Study-level information: The analysed material was cDNA or gDNA that came from T cells, B-cell-depleted T cells, or PBMCs.

The germline V gene has CDR1 LGHDT and CDR2 YNNKEL (reference sequence). The V and J ends lost 4 bases and 1 base, in that order; junction bases with no gene match: 2. There are 14 residues in the CDR3. The authors' processing: Amplified reference gene primers provided the basis for estimating nucleated cell counts. TCRdb keeps only in-frame clones here, not all; method: immunoSEQ multiplex PCR. Clonal size and the V and J genes are those of that table, whereas D and trimming came from the DNA. Among 72,000 or so clones listed, around 85% were seen once. This rearrangement joins TRBV3-1 (or the pseudogene TRBV3-2) to TRBJ2-3; 7 bases match TRBD2. The clonotype comes from an elderly woman with active or convalescent COVID-19. Material for sequencing was peripheral blood. The CDR3, as DNA: TGTGCCAGCAGCCTCAGCGGGGGCACAGATACGCAGTATTTT. It yields the protein CASSLSGGTDTQYF.